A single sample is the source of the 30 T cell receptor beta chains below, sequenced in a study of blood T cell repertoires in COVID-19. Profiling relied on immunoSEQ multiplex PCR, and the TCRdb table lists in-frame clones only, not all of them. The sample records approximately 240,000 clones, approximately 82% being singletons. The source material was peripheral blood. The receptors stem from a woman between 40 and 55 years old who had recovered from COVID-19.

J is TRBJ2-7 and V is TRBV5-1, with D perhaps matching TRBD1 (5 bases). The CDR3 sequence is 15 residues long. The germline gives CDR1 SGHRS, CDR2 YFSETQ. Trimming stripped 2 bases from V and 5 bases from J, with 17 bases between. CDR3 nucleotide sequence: TGCGCCAGCAGCTTTGGGGCCTCGTCTCGGGACGAGCAGTACTTC. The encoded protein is CASSFGASSRDEQYF.

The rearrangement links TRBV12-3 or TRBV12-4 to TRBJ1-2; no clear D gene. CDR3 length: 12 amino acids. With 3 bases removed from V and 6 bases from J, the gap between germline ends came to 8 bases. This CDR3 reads CASSFGGNGYTF. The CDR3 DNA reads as TGTGCCAGCAGTTTCGGAGGGAATGGCTACACCTTC.

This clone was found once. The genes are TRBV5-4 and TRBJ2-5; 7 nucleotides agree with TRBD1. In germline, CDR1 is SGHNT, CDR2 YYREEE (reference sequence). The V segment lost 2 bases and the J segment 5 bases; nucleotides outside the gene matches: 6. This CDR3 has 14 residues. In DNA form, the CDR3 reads TGTGCCAGCAGCTTAACAGGGGTACCCGAGACCCAGTACTTC. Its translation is CASSLTGVPETQYF.

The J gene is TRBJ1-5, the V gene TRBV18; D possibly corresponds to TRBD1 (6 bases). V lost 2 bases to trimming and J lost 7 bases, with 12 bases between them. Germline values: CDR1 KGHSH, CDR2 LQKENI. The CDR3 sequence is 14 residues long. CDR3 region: CASSPSQGTQPQHF. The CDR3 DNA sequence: TGTGCCAGCTCACCATCACAGGGTACCCAGCCCCAGCATTTT.

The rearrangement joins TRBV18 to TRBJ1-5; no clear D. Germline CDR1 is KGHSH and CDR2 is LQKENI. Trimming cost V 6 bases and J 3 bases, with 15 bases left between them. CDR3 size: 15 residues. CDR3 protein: CASSPQDGLNQPQHF. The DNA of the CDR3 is TGTGCCAGCTCGCCTCAGGACGGACTCAATCAGCCCCAGCATTTT.

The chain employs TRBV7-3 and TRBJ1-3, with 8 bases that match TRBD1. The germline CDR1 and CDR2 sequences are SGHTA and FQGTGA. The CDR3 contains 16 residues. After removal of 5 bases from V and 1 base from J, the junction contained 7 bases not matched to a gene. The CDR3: CASSIGQGYSGNTIYF. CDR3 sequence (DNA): TGTGCCAGCAGCATAGGACAGGGATATTCTGGAAACACCATATATTTT.

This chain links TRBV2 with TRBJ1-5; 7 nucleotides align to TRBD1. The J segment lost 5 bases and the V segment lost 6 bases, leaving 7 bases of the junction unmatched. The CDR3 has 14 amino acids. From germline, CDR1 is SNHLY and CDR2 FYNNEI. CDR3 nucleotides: TGTGCCAGCAGAGGACAGGATTCGGATCAGCCCCAGCATTTT. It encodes CASRGQDSDQPQHF.

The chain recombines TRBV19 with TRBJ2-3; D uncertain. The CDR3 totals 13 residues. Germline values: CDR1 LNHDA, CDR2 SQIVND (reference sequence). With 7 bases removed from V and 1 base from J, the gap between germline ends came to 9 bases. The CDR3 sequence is CASKERGTDTQYF. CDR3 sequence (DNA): TGTGCCAGTAAGGAGAGAGGCACAGATACGCAGTATTTT.

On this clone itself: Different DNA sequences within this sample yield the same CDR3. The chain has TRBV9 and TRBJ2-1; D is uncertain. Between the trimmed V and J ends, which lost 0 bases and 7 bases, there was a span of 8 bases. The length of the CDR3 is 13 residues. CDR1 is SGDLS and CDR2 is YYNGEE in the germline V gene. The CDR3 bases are TGTGCCAGCAGCGTAGGAGGCACGAATGAGCAGTTCTTC. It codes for CASSVGGTNEQFF. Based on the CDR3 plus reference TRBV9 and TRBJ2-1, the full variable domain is DSGVTQTPKHLITATGQRVTLRCSPRSGDLSVYWYQQSLDQGLQFLIQYYNGEERAKGNILERFSAQQFPDLHSELNLSSLELGDSALYFCASSVGGTNEQFFGPGTRLTVL.

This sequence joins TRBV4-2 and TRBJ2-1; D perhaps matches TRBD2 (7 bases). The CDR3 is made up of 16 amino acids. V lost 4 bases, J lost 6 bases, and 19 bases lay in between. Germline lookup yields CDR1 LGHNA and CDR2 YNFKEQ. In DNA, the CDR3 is TGTGCCAGCAGCCCCGAAGCCGGCCGGGGGGCCAATGAGCAGTTCTTC. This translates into CASSPEAGRGANEQFF.

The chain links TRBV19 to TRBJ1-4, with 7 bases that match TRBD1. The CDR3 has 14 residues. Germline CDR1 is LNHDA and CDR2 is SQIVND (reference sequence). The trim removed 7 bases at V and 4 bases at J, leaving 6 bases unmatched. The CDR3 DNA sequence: TGTGCCAGTACCCCGGGACAGTTTAATGAAAAACTGTTTTTT. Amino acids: CASTPGQFNEKLFF.

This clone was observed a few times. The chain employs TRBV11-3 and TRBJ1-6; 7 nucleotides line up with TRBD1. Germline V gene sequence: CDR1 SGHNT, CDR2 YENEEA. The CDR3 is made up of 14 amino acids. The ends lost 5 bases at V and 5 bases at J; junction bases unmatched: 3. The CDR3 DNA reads TGTGCCAGCAGCCCGCAGGGGGATAATTCACCCCTCCACTTT. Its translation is CASSPQGDNSPLHF.

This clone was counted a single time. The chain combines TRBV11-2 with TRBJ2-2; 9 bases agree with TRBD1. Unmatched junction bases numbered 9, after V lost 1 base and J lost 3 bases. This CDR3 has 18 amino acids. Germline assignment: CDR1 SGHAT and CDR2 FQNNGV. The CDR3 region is CASSLGRGTGRHTGELFF. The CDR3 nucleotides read TGTGCCAGCAGCTTAGGACGGGGGACAGGGAGGCACACCGGGGAGCTGTTTTTT. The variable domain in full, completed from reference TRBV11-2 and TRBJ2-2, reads EAGVAQSPRYKIIEKRQSVAFWCNPISGHATLYWYQQILGQGPKLLIQFQNNGVVDDSQLPKDRFSAERLKGVDSTLKIQPAKLEDSAVYLCASSLGRGTGRHTGELFFGEGSRLTVL.

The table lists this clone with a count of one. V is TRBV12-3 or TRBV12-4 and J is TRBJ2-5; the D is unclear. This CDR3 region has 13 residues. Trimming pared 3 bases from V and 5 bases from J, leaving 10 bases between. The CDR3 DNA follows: TGTGCCAGCAGTTTTTCGGAGCTGGAGACCCAGTACTTC. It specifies CASSFSELETQYF.

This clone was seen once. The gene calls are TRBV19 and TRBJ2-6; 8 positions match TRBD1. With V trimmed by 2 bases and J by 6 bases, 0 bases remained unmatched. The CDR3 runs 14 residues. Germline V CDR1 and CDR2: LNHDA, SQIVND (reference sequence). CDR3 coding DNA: TGTGCCAGTAGTATACAGGGGGCGGCCAACGTCCTGACTTTC. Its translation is CASSIQGAANVLTF.

CDR3 loop: CASSPGQGTGANVLTF. The CDR3 bases are TGTGCCAGCAGCCCGGGACAGGGGACCGGGGCCAACGTCCTGACTTTC. This chain joins TRBV7-9 and TRBJ2-6, with TRBD1 matching 10 bases. The V and J ends lost 5 bases and 4 bases, in that order; junction bases with no gene match: 5. Germline V CDR1 and CDR2: SEHNR, FQNEAQ (reference sequence). This CDR3 contains 16 residues.

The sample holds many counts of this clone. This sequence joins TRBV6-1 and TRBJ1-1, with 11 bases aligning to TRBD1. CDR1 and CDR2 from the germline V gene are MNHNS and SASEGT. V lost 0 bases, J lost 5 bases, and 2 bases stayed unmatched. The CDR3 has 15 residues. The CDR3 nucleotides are TGTGCCAGCAGTGAAGCTGGGACAGGGGGGACTGAAGCTTTCTTT. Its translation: CASSEAGTGGTEAFF.

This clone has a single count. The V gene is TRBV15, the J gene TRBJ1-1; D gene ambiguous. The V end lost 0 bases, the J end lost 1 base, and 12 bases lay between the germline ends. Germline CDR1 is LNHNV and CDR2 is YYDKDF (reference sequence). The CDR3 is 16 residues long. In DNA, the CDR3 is TGTGCCACCAGCAGAGATCAGATAGGAGAGAACACTGAAGCTTTCTTT. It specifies CATSRDQIGENTEAFF. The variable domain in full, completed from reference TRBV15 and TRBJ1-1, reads DAMVIQNPRYQVTQFGKPVTLSCSQTLNHNVMYWYQQKSSQAPKLLFHYYDKDFNNEADTPDNFQSRRPNTSFCFLDIRSPGLGDTAMYLCATSRDQIGENTEAFFGQGTRLTVV.

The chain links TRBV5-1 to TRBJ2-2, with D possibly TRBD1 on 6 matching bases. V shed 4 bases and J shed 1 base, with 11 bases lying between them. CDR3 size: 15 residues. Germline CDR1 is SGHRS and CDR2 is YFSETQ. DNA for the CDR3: TGCGCCAGCAGCCGAGCGACAGGGAACACCGGGGAGCTGTTTTTT. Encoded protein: CASSRATGNTGELFF.

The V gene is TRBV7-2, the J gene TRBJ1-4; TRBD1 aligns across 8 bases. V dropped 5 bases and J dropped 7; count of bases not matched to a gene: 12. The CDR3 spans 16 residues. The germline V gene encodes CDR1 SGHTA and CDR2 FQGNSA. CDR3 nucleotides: TGTGCCAGCAGCCAAACACCGACAGGGGAGGGTGAAAAACTGTTTTTT. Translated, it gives CASSQTPTGEGEKLFF.

The chain's CDR3 is CACLAIPPRQATGELFF. The CDR3 DNA is TGTGCCTGTTTGGCGATCCCACCCAGACAAGCCACCGGGGAGCTGTTTTTT. The chain employs TRBV28 and TRBJ2-2; D remains ambiguous. The CDR3 loop spans 17 amino acids. Germline V gives CDR1 MDHEN, CDR2 SYDVKM. V gave up 11 bases and J gave up 4 bases, with 26 bases separating them.

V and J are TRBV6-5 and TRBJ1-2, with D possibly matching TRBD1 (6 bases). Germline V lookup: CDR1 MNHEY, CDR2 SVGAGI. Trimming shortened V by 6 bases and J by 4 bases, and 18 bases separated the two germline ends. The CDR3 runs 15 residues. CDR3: CASSLEFRTAYGYTF. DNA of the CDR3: TGTGCCAGCAGCCTTGAATTTCGGACAGCCTATGGCTACACCTTC.

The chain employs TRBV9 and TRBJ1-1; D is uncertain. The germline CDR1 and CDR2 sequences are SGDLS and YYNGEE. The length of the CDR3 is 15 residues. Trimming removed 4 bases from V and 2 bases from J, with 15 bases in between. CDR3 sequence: CASSQNVAHNTEAFF. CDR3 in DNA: TGTGCCAGCAGCCAAAATGTCGCGCATAACACTGAAGCTTTCTTT.

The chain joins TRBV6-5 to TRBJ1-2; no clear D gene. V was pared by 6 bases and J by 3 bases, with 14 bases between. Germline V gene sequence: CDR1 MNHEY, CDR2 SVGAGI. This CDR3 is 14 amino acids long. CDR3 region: CASSRSGSHYGYTF. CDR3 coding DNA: TGTGCCAGCAGCCGATCCGGGTCGCACTATGGCTACACCTTC.

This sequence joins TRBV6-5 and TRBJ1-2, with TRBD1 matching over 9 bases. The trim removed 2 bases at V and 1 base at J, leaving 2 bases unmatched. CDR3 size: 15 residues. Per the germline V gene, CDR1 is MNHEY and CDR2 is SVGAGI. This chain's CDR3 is CASSYKGQGNYGYTF. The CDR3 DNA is TGTGCCAGCAGTTACAAGGGACAGGGTAACTATGGCTACACCTTC.

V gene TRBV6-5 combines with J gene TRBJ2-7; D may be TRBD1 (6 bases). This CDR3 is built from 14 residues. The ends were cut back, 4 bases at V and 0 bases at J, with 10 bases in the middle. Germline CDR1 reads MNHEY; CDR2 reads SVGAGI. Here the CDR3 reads CASSSQGSSYEQYF. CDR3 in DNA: TGTGCCAGCAGTTCGCAGGGGAGCTCCTACGAGCAGTACTTC.

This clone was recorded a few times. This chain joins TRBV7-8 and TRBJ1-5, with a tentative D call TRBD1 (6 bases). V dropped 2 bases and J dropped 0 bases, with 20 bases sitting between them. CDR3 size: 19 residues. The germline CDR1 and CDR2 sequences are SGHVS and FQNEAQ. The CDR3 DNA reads TGTGCCAGCAGCTTATTGGGGGACATTCTATCGAATAGCAATCAGCCCCAGCATTTT. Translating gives CASSLLGDILSNSNQPQHF.

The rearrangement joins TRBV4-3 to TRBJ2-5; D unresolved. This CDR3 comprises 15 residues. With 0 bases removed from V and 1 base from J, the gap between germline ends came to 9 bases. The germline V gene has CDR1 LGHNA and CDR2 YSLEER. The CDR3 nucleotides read TGCGCCAGCAGCCAAGACAGGTCCTTCCAAGAGACCCAGTACTTC. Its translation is CASSQDRSFQETQYF.

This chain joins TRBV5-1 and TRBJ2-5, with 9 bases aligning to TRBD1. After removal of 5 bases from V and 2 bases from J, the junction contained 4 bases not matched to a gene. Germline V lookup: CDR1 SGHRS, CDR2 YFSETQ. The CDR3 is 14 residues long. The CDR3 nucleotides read TGCGCCAGCAGTTACGACAGGGGGCAAGAGACCCAGTACTTC. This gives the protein CASSYDRGQETQYF.

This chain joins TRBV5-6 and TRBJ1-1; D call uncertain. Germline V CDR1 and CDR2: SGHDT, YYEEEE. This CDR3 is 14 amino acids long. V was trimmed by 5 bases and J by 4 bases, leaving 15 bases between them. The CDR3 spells CASRTTGLTTEAFF. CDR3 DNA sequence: TGTGCCAGCAGAACCACCGGACTGACCACTGAAGCTTTCTTT.